This T cell receptor beta chain emerged from a study of vaccination and CD4 T cells after COVID-19. Overall study: Convalescent cases comprised under ten mild and one severe, all SARS-CoV-2 positive by nasal swab PCR. The convalescents, six males and four females, included two who were Hispanic. Overall study findings and caveats: It was observed that, in convalescent patients, a median approximately 86% of reactive clones arose only post-vaccination.

This clonotype was observed a few times. The antigen is not known. TCRdb fed the PCR reads into MiXCR, producing one record per CDR3 protein. Of tens of thousands of distinct CDR3 sequences listed, roughly 51% are singletons. The sequence derives from a human donor who had recovered from COVID-19. This sample comprised CD4+ T cells from blood, obtained before SARS-CoV-2 vaccination.

This CDR3 is CASSLEDRQAYEQYF. The CDR3 region has the DNA TGCGCCAGCAGCTTGGAAGATCGACAGGCCTACGAGCAGTACTTC. This chain links TRBV5-1 with TRBJ2-7, with D maybe TRBD1 (6 bases). Germline loops: CDR1 SGHRS, CDR2 YFSETQ. The CDR3 sequence is 15 residues long. The V end was cut by 0 bases, the J end by 2 bases, with 12 bases between.